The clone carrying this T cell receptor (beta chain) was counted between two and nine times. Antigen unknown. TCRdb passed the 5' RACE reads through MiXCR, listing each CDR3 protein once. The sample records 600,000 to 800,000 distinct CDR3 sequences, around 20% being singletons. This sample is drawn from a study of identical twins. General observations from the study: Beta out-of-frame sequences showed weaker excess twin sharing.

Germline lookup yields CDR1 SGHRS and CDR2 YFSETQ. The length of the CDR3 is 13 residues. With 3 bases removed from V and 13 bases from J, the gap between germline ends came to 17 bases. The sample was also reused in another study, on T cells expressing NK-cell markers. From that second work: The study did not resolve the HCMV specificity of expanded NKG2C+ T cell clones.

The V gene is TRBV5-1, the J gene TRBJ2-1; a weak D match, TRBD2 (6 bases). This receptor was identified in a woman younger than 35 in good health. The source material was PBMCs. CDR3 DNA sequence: TGCGCCAGCAGCTCGACACCGGGAGCGAGCCAGTTCTTC. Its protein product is CASSSTPGASQFF.